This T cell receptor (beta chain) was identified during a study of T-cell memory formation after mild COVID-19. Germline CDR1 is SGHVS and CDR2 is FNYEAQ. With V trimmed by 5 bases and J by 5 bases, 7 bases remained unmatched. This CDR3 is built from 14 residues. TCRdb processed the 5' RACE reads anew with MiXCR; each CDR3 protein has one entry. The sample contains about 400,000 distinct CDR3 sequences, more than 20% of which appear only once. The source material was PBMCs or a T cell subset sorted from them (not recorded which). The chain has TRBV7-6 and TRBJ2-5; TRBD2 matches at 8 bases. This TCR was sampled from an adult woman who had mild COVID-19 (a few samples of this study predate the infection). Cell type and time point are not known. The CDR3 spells CASSRSGGGETQYF. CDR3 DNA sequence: TGTGCCAGCAGCCGAAGCGGGGGTGGGGAGACCCAGTACTTC. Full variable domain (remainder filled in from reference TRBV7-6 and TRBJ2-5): GAGVSQSPRYKVTKRGQDVALRCDPISGHVSLYWYRQALGQGPEFLTYFNYEAQQDKSGLPNDRFSAERPEGSISTLTIQRTEQRDSAMYRCASSRSGGGETQYFGPGTRLLVL.